Sequencing of this T cell receptor beta chain was carried out in a study of blood T cells in healthy people across ages. With a J-beta primer mix and a sample-barcoded 5' primer, a second PCR ran about 7 to 12 cycles. In TCRdb, the 5' RACE reads were re-called with MiXCR into one record per CDR3 protein. The table lists approximately 760,000 distinct CDR3 sequences, approximately 25% of them singletons. Comments on this clonotype: Its antigen is unidentified.

Findings of the study overall: CMV status of donors was unknown, possibly confounding expanded clonotype changes.

CDR3 size: 14 residues. Germline lookup yields CDR1 MDHEN and CDR2 SYDVKM. V was trimmed by 2 bases and J by 13 bases, leaving 20 bases between them. Separately, the same data were catalogued under a study of T cells of mothers and their children. That work adds: Roughly 6 children, together with their three healthy Caucasian mothers, made up the donors.

The chain employs TRBV28 and TRBJ2-5; possible D gene TRBD2, 6 bases. Sequences were obtained from blood. The source of this sequence is a boy younger than 18 in good health. The DNA of the CDR3 is TGTGCCAGCAGTTTAACCCCGGGGAGGCTAGCCCCGTACTTC. Amino acids: CASSLTPGRLAPYF.